This T cell receptor (beta chain) is from a study of CD8+CD57+ T cells in acquired aplastic anemia. Looking at the study overall: Quantities of DNA derived from sorted CD4+ and CD8+ cells averaged roughly 3.4 ug. Study results and limitations: No significant patient-versus-control difference appeared in CD8+ Simpson's diversity.

TCR beta VDJ and CDR3 profiles were obtained from a genomic DNA template. TCRdb re-derived calls from the reads in MiXCR, one entry per CDR3 protein. The data show 95,000 to 150,000 distinct CDR3 sequences, over 30% seen once. Only patients with CD8+CD57+ cell expansion on flow cytometry were chosen for sequencing. All participating patients were living with severe acquired aplastic anemia. In the case of this clonotype: The target antigen is unknown.

This CDR3 is 15 amino acids long. CDR1 and CDR2 from the germline V gene are LNHDA and SQIVND (reference sequence). V lost 4 bases, J lost 4 bases, and 8 bases stayed unmatched. The receptor comes from a human donor with aplastic anemia. Sequencing was performed on sorted CD4+, CD8+, or CD8+CD57+ T cells (not recorded which) from PBMCs. The chain employs TRBV19 and TRBJ2-5; 8 bases align to TRBD2. The CDR3 DNA is TGTGCCAGTAGTAAACAGGACGGGAGGGGAGAGACCCAGTACTTC. It encodes CASSKQDGRGETQYF. The variable domain in full, with the rest retrieved from reference TRBV19 and TRBJ2-5, is DGGITQSPKYLFRKEGQNVTLSCEQNLNHDAMYWYRQDPGQGLRLIYYSQIVNDFQKGDIAEGYSVSREKKESFPLTVTSAQKNPTAFYLCASSKQDGRGETQYFGPGTRLLVL.